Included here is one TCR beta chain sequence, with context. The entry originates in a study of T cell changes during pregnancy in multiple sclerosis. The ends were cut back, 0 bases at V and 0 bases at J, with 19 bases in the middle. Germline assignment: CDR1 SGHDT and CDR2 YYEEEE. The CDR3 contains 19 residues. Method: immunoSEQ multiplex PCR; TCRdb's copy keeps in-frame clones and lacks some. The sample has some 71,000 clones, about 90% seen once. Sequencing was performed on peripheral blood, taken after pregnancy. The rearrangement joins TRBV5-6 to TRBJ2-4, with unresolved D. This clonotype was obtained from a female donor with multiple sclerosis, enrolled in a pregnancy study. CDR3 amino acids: CASSLARNSNHLAKNIQYF. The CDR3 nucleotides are TGTGCCAGCAGCTTGGCAAGAAACAGCAATCACCTAGCCAAAAACATTCAGTACTTC. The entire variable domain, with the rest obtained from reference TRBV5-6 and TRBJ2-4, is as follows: DAGVTQSPTHLIKTRGQQVTLRCSPKSGHDTVSWYQQALGQGPQFIFQYYEEEERQRGNFPDRFSGHQFPNYSSELNVNALLLGDSALYLCASSLARNSNHLAKNIQYFGAGTRLSVL.